These T cell receptor beta chains were read from a single sample in a study of blood T cell repertoires in COVID-19. Profiled with immunoSEQ multiplex PCR; TCRdb holds only in-frame clones, not every one. Of about 98,000 clones detected, more than 70% appear once; the ten largest clones hold approximately 25%. Sequenced material: peripheral blood. The receptors here all came from a man between 70 and 80 years old with acute or convalescent COVID-19. Both conserved end residues are part of each CDR3. A D gene is named only where the DNA matches it firmly. Some rows have no size entry. The others give once, few or many, or a class for an expanded clone.

D gene,clone size,J gene,V gene,CDR3 protein,CDR3 DNA
-,once,TRBJ2-2,TRBV12-3/TRBV12-4,CASSPSLVGELFF,TGTGCCAGCAGTCCGAGTCTGGTTGGGGAGCTGTTTTTT
TRBD1,-,TRBJ1-4,TRBV2,CASRVAGTGYEKLFF,TGTGCCAGCAGGGTTGCTGGGACAGGGTACGAAAAACTGTTTTTT
-,-,TRBJ1-1,TRBV9,CASSWGAGTEAFF,TGTGCCAGCAGTTGGGGCGCAGGGACTGAAGCTTTCTTT
TRBD2,-,TRBJ2-1,TRBV20-1,CSASASGGYNEQFF,TGCAGTGCTAGTGCTAGCGGGGGATACAATGAGCAGTTCTTC
TRBD1,-,TRBJ2-7,TRBV20-1,CSASKVGQGSYEQYF,TGCAGTGCCAGTAAGGTGGGACAGGGATCCTACGAGCAGTACTTC
-,-,TRBJ2-5,TRBV3-1/TRBV3-2,CASSQSAGQETQYF,TGTGCCAGCAGCCAGTCGGCGGGACAAGAGACCCAGTACTTC
TRBD2,-,TRBJ2-1,TRBV20-1,CSASRSGRADEQFF,TGCAGTGCTAGTCGGAGCGGGAGGGCCGATGAGCAGTTCTTC
-,-,TRBJ1-5,TRBV19,CASSIDPSDTASRPQHF,TGTGCCAGTAGTATAGATCCCTCGGACACAGCTAGTCGGCCCCAGCATTTT
TRBD2,-,TRBJ2-3,TRBV9,CASSVRTSALTDTQYF,TGTGCCAGCAGCGTGCGGACTAGCGCGCTCACAGATACGCAGTATTTT
-,-,TRBJ2-7,TRBV6-5,CASSYRRSYEQYF,TGTGCCAGCAGTTACCGGCGGTCCTACGAGCAGTACTTC
-,-,TRBJ1-4,TRBV3-1/TRBV3-2,CASSQTYGNRNEKLFF,TGTGCCAGCAGCCAAACTTACGGTAATAGAAATGAAAAACTGTTTTTT
TRBD1,-,TRBJ1-1,TRBV18,CASSQGQLEAFF,TGTGCCAGCTCCCAGGGACAGCTTGAAGCTTTCTTT
-,-,TRBJ2-3,TRBV6-4,CASSDSGSSTDTQYF,TGTGCCAGCAGTGACTCGGGCAGCTCCACAGATACGCAGTATTTT
TRBD2,-,TRBJ2-1,TRBV28,CASHPGLAGFEQFF,TGTGCCAGCCATCCGGGACTAGCGGGATTTGAGCAGTTCTTC
TRBD1,-,TRBJ2-5,TRBV5-1,CASSLASSSDRGETQYF,TGCGCCAGCAGCTTGGCCTCCTCCTCGGACAGGGGAGAGACCCAGTACTTC
-,once,TRBJ2-5,TRBV11-2,CASSLASGYQETQYF,TGTGCCAGCAGCTTAGCTTCCGGGTACCAAGAGACCCAGTACTTC
-,-,TRBJ2-7,TRBV24-1,CATSEGGTVYEQYF,TGTGCCACCAGTGAGGGGGGTACGGTCTACGAGCAGTACTTC
-,-,TRBJ1-5,TRBV7-2,CASSLVSGGGGSNQPQHF,TGTGCCAGCAGCTTAGTTAGTGGTGGGGGAGGAAGCAATCAGCCCCAGCATTTT
-,-,TRBJ1-3,TRBV6-2/TRBV6-3,CASSGQGSGNTIYF,TGTGCCAGCAGTGGCCAGGGTTCCGGAAACACCATATATTTT
-,-,TRBJ2-4,TRBV30,CAWSVDGRNIQYF,TGTGCCTGGAGTGTTGACGGGAGAAACATTCAGTACTTC
TRBD2,-,TRBJ2-1,TRBV19,CASRVTSGRLYNEQFF,TGTGCCAGTAGAGTGACTAGCGGGCGCCTGTACAATGAGCAGTTCTTC
TRBD1,few,TRBJ2-7,TRBV19,CASRAPGQGPEQYF,TGTGCCAGTAGGGCCCCGGGACAGGGACCCGAGCAGTACTTC
TRBD1,once,TRBJ1-1,TRBV10-3,CAIGTTGETEAFF,TGTGCCATCGGAACTACAGGGGAGACTGAAGCTTTCTTT
TRBD1,-,TRBJ1-5,TRBV10-1,CASNRQGWCQPQHF,TGCGCCAGTAATAGACAGGGATGGTGTCAGCCCCAGCATTTT
TRBD1,once,TRBJ2-5,TRBV28,CASSLGGQGAAETQYF,TGTGCCAGCAGTTTGGGAGGACAGGGGGCGGCGGAGACCCAGTACTTC
TRBD1,-,TRBJ2-7,TRBV5-4,CASSLARQGYEQYF,TGTGCCAGCAGCTTGGCCCGACAGGGCTACGAGCAGTACTTC
TRBD1,-,TRBJ2-5,TRBV5-8,CASSFITGGETQYF,TGTGCCAGCAGCTTTATTACAGGGGGGGAGACCCAGTACTTC
-,-,TRBJ1-3,TRBV4-3,CASSQGTETGNTIYF,TGCGCCAGCAGCCAAGGGACAGAAACTGGAAACACCATATATTTT
-,-,TRBJ2-1,TRBV7-3,CASSPTPVHNEQFF,TGTGCCAGCAGCCCCACCCCGGTACACAATGAGCAGTTCTTC
-,-,TRBJ2-5,TRBV2,CASGEYRVETQYF,TGTGCCAGCGGAGAATACAGGGTGGAGACCCAGTACTTC
-,few,TRBJ1-6,TRBV27,CASRAGKLPLHF,TGTGCCAGCCGGGCAGGGAAATTACCCCTCCACTTT
-,-,TRBJ1-1,TRBV7-2,CASSPSQLPNTEAFF,TGTGCCAGCAGCCCGTCACAGCTTCCTAACACTGAAGCTTTCTTT
-,-,TRBJ2-7,TRBV7-9,CASSFQSGGTYEQYF,TGTGCCAGCAGCTTTCAATCAGGAGGAACTTACGAGCAGTACTTC
TRBD1,-,TRBJ1-5,TRBV19,CASSIDISTGPDNQPQHF,TGTGCCAGTAGTATAGACATATCGACAGGGCCCGACAATCAGCCCCAGCATTTT
TRBD2,-,TRBJ2-1,TRBV3-1/TRBV3-2,CASSQPGTSAHEQFF,TGTGCCAGCAGCCAACCAGGGACTAGCGCCCACGAGCAGTTCTTC
-,few,TRBJ2-1,TRBV5-8,CASSHGLYNEQFF,TGTGCCAGCAGCCACGGACTCTACAATGAGCAGTTCTTC